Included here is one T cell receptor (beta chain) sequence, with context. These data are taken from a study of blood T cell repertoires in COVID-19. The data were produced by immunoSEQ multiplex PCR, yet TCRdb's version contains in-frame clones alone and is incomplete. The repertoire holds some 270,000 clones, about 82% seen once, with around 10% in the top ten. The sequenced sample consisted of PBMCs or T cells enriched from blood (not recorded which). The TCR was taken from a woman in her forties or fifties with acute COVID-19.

CDR3 residues: CASSQDVRGLGELFF. DNA for the CDR3: TGTGCCAGCAGCCAAGATGTGAGGGGGCTTGGTGAACTGTTTTTT. The J gene is TRBJ1-4, the V gene TRBV14, with TRBD1 matching over 7 bases. The CDR3 runs to 15 residues. The V gene's germline CDR1 is SGHDN and CDR2 FVKESK. Germline trimming cut 0 bases from V and 12 bases from J; bases unmatched to any gene: 10.